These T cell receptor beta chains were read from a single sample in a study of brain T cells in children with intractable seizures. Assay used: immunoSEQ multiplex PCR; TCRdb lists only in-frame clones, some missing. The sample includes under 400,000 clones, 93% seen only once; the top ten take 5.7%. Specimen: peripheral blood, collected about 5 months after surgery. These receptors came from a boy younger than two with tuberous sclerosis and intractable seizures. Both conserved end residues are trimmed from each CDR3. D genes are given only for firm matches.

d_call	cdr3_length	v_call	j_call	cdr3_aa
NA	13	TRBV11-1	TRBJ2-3	ASSQGGELGDTQY
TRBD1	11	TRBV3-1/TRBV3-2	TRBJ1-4	ATRGQSNEKLF
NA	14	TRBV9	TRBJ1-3	ASSAAAGRKESTIY
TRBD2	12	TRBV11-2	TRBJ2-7	ASSLETSGYEQY
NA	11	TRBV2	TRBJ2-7	ASSEQGAYEQY
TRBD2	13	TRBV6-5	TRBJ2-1	ASTIAGGPGNEQF
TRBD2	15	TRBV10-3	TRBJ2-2	AITGTSGDPNTGELF
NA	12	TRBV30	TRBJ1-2	AWRTPQGYYGYT
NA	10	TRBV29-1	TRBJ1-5	SVRGENQPQH
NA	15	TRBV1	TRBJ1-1	TSSQVGPGAENTEAF
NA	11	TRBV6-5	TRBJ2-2	ASSGGWTGELF
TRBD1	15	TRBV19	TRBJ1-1	ASSPGTGSPMNTEAF
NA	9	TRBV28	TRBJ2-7	ASSEGSWQY
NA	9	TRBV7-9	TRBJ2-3	ASSRADTQY
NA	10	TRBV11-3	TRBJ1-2	ASSLNGYGYT
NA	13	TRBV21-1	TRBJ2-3	ASSKERNSGDTQY
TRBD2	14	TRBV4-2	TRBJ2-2	ASSQGLAANTGELF
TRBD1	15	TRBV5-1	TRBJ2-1	ASSFNHGTESYNEQF
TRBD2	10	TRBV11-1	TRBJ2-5	AIRGGEETQY
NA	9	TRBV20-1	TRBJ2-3	SARSSDTQY
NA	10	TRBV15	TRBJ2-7	ATSRENTEQY
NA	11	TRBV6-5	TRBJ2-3	ASRGSGTDTQY
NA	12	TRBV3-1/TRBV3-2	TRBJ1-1	ASSQQQISTEAF
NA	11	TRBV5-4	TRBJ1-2	ASSLAGDYGYT
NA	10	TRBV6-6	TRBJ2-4	ASSYSMEGQY
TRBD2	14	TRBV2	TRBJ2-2	ASVEGLAGGYRELF
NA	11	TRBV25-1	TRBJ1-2	ASSAAEGLGYT
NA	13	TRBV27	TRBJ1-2	ASSLSLPGTYGYT
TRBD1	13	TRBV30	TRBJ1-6	AWSDGTANNSPLH
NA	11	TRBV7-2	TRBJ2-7	ASSFLSSYEQY
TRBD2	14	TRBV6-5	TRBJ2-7	ASSYSGLAGGGEQY
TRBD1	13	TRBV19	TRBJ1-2	ASTNPGQGSYGYT
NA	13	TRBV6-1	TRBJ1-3	ASSEALGYRNTIY
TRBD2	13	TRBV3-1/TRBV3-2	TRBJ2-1	ASSQVSGAHNEQF
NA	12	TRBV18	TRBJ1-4	ASSPLRGGEKLF
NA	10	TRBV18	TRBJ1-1	ASSPDGQEAF
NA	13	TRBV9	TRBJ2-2	ASSRRSLGTGELF
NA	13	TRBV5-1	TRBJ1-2	ASSSEGGLSYGYT
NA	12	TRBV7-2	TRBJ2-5	ASSLVTGQETQY
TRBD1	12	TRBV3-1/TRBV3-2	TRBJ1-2	ASRRQGINYGYT
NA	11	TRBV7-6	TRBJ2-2	ASSLEGAGELF
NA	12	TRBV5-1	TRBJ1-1	ASSLEGPNTEAF
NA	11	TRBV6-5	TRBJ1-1	ASIGTVNTEAF
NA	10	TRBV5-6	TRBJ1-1	ASSLAAQMTF
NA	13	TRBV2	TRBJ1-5	ASSEYAGDNQPQH
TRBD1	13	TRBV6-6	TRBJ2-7	ASIKTRDRGYEQY
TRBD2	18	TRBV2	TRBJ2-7	ASSEALRLPYAGGTYEQY
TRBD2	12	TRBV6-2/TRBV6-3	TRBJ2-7	ASSTSGSYYEQY
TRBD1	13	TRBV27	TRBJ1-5	ASSFRTGGGQPQH
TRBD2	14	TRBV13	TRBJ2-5	ASSSRTSGGGETQY
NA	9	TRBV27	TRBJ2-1	ASSNYNEQF
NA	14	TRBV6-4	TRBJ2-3	ASSRGRANGTDTQY
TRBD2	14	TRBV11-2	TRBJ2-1	ASSLYPSGRPNEQF
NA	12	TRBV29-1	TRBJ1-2	SVTIFPGDYGYT
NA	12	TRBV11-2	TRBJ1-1	ASSSLLTNTEAF
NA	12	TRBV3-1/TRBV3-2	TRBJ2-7	ASSQGIGGYEQY
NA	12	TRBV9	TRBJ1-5	ASSVGRTNQPQH
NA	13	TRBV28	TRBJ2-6	ASRLITSGANVLT